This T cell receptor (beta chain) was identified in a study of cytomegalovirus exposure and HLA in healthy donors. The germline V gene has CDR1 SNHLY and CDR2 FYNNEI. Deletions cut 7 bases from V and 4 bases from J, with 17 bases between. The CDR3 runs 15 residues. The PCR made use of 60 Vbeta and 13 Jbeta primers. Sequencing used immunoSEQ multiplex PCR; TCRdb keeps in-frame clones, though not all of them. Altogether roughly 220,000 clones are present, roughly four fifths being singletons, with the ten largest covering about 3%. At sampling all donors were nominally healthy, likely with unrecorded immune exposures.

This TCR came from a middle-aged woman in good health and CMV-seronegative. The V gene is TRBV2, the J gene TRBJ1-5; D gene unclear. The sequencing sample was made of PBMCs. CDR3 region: CASIHSKYGNQPQHF. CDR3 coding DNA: TGTGCCAGCATCCACAGCAAGTATGGGAATCAGCCCCAGCATTTT.